The rows below give T cell receptor beta chains drawn from one sample of a study of neurological immune-mediated disorders. TCRdb re-called the 5' RACE reads through MiXCR, storing one row per CDR3 protein. The sample gives over 45,000 distinct CDR3 sequences, about 4.2% of which show up once; 1.9% is in the top ten. Sequencing input: CD4+ T cells from blood. All receptors derive from a woman in her forties with multiple sclerosis. CDR3s leave out the opening cysteine and the closing phenylalanine or tryptophan.

>13|TRBV3-1|TRBJ2-2
ASSQELANTGELF
>13|TRBV5-1|TRBJ2-1
ASSWRQGSYNEQF
>14|TRBV10-3|TRBJ2-1
ASQTSGGPAGDEQF
>14|TRBV20-1|TRBJ2-1
SARDPRDRGNNEQF
>11|TRBV20-1|TRBJ1-1
SAREGQYLEAF
>10|TRBV20-1|TRBJ2-7
SGLAGGYEQY
>12|TRBV24-1|TRBJ2-5
ATDFRGSQETQY
>13|TRBV5-1|TRBJ2-1
ASSLVAGTTNEQF
>13|TRBV5-1|TRBJ2-7
ASSLGAQSSYEQY
>12|TRBV7-6|TRBJ2-1
ASSYGGGALEQF
>12|TRBV6-6|TRBJ1-5
ASSGQGRNQPQH
>15|TRBV7-9|TRBJ2-7
ASSLAGTRADPYEQY
>12|TRBV5-1|TRBJ2-2
ASSLGTHAGELF
>10|TRBV18|TRBJ2-3
ASSRLSDTQY
>12|TRBV18|TRBJ2-3
ASSPVGFTDTQY
>10|TRBV3-1|TRBJ1-2
ASSQVEYGYT
>10|TRBV14|TRBJ1-1
ASSQDMGPAF
>10|TRBV20-1|TRBJ1-2
SALRGNYGYT
>10|TRBV20-1|TRBJ1-5
SAHPSSGPQH
>15|TRBV5-1|TRBJ1-1
ASSFTSTGIVNTEAF
>13|TRBV5-1|TRBJ2-1
ASSLSSGGASEQF
>15|TRBV5-1|TRBJ2-1
ASSLLDRPFSYNEQF
>14|TRBV3-1|TRBJ2-1
ASSQDGRGLYNEQF
>12|TRBV5-1|TRBJ1-1
ASSSQPQGTEAF
>12|TRBV12-3/TRBV12-4|TRBJ1-1
ASRLGNQGASAF
>11|TRBV5-1|TRBJ1-2
ASSRTGVGGYT
>13|TRBV14|TRBJ1-4
ASSQGDQGDEKLF
>8|TRBV29-1|TRBJ1-3
SVGEDTIY
>11|TRBV7-3|TRBJ2-5
ASSTGPQETQY
>14|TRBV5-1|TRBJ1-2
ASSLPTRGGGGGYT
>12|TRBV19|TRBJ2-7
ASSRGTSLYEQY
>13|TRBV6-5|TRBJ2-2
ATGEGGDLTGELF
>10|TRBV2|TRBJ2-1
ASSRGGGEQF
>12|TRBV5-1|TRBJ1-4
ASSFAAANEKLF
>10|TRBV20-1|TRBJ2-4
SARQPGGIQY
>15|TRBV20-1|TRBJ2-2
SAPKTGGRANTGELF
>10|TRBV29-1|TRBJ1-2
SVEGQRGGYT
>11|TRBV9|TRBJ1-2
ASGTGTNYGYT
>14|TRBV7-6|TRBJ1-4
ASSPRPSATNEKLF
>13|TRBV27|TRBJ2-1
ASSLRGTGPNEQF
>13|TRBV5-1|TRBJ2-6
ASSSGVAGANVLT
>14|TRBV15|TRBJ1-2
ATSRDREGSYYGYT
>13|TRBV12-3/TRBV12-4|TRBJ2-7
ASSHRQGLLPEQY
>13|TRBV5-1|TRBJ2-2
ASTPTGGITGELF
>13|TRBV20-1|TRBJ2-3
SARRTASRTDTQY
>12|TRBV7-2|TRBJ1-2
ASSLGGTVYGYT
>12|TRBV5-6|TRBJ2-3
ASSLLGRTDTQY